This T cell receptor (beta chain) was observed in a study of blood T cell repertoires in COVID-19. For the study at large: The cDNA or gDNA used as material had been derived from T cells, B-cell-depleted T cells, or PBMCs.

The Seattle site enrolled patients during active infection and followed them longitudinally. TCRdb's table, derived via immunoSEQ multiplex PCR, lists solely in-frame clones and lacks some. The table includes some 160,000 clones, around nine tenths detected once. Germline trimming cut 4 bases from V and 5 bases from J; bases unmatched to any gene: 21. Germline V gene data show CDR1 as SGHTA and CDR2 as FQGNSA. There are 19 residues in the CDR3. Sequenced: peripheral blood. J is TRBJ2-5 and V is TRBV7-2, with TRBD2 matching over 8 bases. The TCR sequence derives from a woman aged 80 or over with COVID-19, enrolled during active disease. CDR3 protein: CASSSPGLGGVYARETQYF. For the CDR3, the DNA is TGTGCCAGCAGCTCGCCGGGACTAGGGGGGGTGTATGCCCGGGAGACCCAGTACTTC.